This T cell receptor (beta chain) was profiled in a study of post-analysis software for immune sequencing data. Study-level background: The disease courses covered relapsing-remitting, secondary progressive and progressive-relapsing multiple sclerosis.

V was cut by 5 bases and J by 1 base, with 5 bases left in between. Germline CDR1 and CDR2: MDHEN and SYDVKM. This CDR3 comprises 12 residues. TCR beta cDNA libraries had unique molecular identifiers. T cells numbering about 0.9 to 10 million yielded cDNA molecules that totaled about 500,000. TCRdb re-analysed the PCR reads in MiXCR, keeping a single row per CDR3 protein. The sample carries fewer than 850,000 distinct CDR3 sequences, about 32% recorded once. Study findings and constraints: Roughly five TRBV segments appeared more often in patients than in controls, and TRBV5-6, TRBV5-1 and TRBV20-1 were among these.

Of note for this clonotype: Its antigen remains unknown.

Sequenced material: blood. The V call is TRBV28, the J call TRBJ2-5; D not certain. The origin of this receptor is a girl between 5 and 17 years old with multiple sclerosis. CDR3 in DNA: TGTGCCAGCAGTACTACCCAAGAGACCCAGTACTTC. Its translation: CASSTTQETQYF.